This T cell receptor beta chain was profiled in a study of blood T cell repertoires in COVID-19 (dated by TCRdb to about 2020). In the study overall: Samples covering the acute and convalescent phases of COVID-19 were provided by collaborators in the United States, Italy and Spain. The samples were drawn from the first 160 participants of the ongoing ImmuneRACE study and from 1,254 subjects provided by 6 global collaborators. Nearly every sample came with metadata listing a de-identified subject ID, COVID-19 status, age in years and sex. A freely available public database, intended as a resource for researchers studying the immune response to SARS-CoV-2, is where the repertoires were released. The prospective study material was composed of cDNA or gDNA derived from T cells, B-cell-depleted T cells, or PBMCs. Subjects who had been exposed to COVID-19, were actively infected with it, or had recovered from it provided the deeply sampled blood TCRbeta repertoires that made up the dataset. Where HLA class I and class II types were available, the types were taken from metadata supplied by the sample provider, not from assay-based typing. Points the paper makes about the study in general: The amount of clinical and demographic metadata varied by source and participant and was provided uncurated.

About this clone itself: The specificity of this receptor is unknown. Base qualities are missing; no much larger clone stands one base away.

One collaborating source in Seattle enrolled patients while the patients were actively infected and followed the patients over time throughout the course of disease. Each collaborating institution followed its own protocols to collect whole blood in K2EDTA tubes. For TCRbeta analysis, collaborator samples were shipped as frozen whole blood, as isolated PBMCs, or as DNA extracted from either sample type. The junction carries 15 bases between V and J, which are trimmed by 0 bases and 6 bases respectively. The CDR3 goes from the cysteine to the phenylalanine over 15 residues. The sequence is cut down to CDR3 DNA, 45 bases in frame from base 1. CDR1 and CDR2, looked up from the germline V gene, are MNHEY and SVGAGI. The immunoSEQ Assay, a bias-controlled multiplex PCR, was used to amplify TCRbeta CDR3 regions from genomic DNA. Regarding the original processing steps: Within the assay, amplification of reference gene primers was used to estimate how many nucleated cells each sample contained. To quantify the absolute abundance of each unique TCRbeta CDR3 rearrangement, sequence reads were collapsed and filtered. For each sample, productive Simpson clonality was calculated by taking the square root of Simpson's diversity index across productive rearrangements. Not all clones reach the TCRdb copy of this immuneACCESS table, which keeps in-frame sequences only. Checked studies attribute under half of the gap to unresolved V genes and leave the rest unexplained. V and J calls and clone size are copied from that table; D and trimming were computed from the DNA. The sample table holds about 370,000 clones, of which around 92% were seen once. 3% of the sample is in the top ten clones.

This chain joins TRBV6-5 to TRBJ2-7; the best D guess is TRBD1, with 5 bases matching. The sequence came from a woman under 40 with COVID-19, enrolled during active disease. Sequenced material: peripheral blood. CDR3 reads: CASSYSIGTGGEQYF. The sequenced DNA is TGTGCCAGCAGTTACTCGATAGGCACAGGCGGCGAGCAGTACTTC.